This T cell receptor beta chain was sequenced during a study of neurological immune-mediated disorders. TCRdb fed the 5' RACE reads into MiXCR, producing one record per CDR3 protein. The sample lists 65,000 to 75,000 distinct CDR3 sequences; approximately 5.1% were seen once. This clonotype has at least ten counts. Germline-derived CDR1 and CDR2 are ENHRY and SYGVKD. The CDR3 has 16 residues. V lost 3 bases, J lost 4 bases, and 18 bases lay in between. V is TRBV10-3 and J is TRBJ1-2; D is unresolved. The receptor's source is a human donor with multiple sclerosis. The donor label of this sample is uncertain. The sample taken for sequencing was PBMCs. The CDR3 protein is CAISDPTGLRPYGYTF. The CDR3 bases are TGTGCCATCAGTGACCCTACCGGGTTGCGGCCCTATGGCTACACCTTC.